This T cell receptor (beta chain) was found in a study of cytomegalovirus exposure and HLA in healthy donors. Libraries were prepared by immunoSEQ multiplex PCR; TCRdb keeps only in-frame clonotypes and omits some of them. The sample lists about 220,000 clones; 75% to 95% were seen once. The V end was cut by 7 bases, the J end by 2 bases, with 12 bases between. Germline assignment: CDR1 SNHLY and CDR2 FYNNEI. The CDR3 sequence is 14 residues long. This receptor was taken from a woman younger than 35 in good health and CMV-seronegative. The genes are TRBV2 and TRBJ1-5, with a weak D call TRBD1 (5 bases). Sequenced material: PBMCs. CDR3 loop: CASIREGGNQPQHF. The CDR3 DNA follows: TGTGCCAGCATCAGGGAAGGGGGCAATCAGCCCCAGCATTTT.